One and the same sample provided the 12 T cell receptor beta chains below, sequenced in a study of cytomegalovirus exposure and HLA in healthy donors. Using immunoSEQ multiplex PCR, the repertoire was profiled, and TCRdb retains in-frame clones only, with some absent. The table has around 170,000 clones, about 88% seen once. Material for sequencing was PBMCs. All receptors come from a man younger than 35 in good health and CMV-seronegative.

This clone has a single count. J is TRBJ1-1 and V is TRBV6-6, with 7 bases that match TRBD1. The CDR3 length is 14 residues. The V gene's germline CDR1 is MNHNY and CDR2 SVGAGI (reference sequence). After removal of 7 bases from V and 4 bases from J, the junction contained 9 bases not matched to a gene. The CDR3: CASKTGTASTEAFF. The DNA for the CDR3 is TGTGCCAGCAAAACCGGGACAGCCAGCACTGAAGCTTTCTTT.

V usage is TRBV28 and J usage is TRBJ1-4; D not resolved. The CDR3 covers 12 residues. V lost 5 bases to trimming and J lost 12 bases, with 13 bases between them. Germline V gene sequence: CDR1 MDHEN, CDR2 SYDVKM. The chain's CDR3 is CASSPSPGQLFF. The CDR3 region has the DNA TGTGCCAGCAGTCCGAGTCCGGGTCAACTGTTTTTT.

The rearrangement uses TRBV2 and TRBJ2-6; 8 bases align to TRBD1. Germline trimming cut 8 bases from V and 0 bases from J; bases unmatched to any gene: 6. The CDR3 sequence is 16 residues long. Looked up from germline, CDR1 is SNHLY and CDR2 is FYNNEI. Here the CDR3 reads CASGGTGLSGANVLTF. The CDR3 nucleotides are TGTGCCAGCGGTGGGACAGGCCTCTCTGGGGCCAACGTCCTGACTTTC. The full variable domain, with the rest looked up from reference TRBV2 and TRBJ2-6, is EPEVTQTPSHQVTQMGQEVILRCVPISNHLYFYWYRQILGQKVEFLVSFYNNEISEKSEIFDDQFSVERPDGSNFTLKIRSTKLEDSAMYFCASGGTGLSGANVLTFGAGSRLTVL.

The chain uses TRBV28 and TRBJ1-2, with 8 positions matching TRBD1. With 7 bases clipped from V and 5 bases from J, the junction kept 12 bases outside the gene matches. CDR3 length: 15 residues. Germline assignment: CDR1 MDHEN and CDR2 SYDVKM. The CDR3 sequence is CASTTPSGTGYGYTF. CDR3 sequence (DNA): TGTGCCAGCACCACCCCGAGTGGGACAGGTTATGGCTACACCTTC.

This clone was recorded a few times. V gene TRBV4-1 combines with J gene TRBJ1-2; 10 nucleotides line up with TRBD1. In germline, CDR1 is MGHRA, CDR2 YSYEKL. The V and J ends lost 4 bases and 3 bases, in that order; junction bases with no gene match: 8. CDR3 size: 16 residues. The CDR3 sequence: CASSPKGTGDDYGYTF. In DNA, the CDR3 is TGCGCCAGCAGCCCGAAAGGGACAGGGGACGACTATGGCTACACCTTC.

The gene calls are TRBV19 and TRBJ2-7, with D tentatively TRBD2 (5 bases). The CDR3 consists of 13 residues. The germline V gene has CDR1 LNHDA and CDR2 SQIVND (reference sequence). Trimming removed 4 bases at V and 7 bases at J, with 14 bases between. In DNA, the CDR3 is TGTGCCAGTAGTACAGATCTATCGGGGGAGCAGTACTTC. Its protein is CASSTDLSGEQYF.

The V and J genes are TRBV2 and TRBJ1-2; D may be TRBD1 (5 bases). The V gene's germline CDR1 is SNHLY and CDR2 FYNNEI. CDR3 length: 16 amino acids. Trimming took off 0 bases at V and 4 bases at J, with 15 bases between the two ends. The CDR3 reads CASSEAQGYPAYGYTF. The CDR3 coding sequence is TGTGCCAGCAGTGAAGCGCAGGGCTATCCCGCCTATGGCTACACCTTC.

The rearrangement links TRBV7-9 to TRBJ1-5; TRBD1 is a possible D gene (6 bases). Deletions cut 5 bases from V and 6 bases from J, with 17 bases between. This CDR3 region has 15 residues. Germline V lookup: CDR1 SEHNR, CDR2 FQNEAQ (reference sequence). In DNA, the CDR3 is TGTGCCAGCAGCCCCCCGGGGGGGGGCGGTCAGCCCCAGCATTTT. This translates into CASSPPGGGGQPQHF.

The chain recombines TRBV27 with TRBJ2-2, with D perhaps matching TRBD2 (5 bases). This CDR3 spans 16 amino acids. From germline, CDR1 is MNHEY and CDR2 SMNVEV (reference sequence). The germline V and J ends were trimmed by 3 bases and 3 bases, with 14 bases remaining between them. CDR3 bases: TGTGCCAGCAGTTTTAGTGCAGCGAGGGACACCGGGGAGCTGTTTTTT. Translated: CASSFSAARDTGELFF.

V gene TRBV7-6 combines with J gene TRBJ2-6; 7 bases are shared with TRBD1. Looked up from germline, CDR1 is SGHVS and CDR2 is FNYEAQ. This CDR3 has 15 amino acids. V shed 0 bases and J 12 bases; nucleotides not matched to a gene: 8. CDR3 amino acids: CASSLAPTGLLVLTF. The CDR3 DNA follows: TGTGCCAGCAGCTTAGCGCCGACAGGGTTGCTCGTCCTGACTTTC.

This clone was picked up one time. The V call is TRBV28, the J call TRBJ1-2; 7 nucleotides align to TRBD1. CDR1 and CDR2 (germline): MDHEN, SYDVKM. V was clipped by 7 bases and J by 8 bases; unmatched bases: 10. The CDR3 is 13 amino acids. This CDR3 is CASNNDRVGGYTF. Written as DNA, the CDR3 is TGTGCCAGCAATAACGACAGGGTTGGCGGCTACACCTTC.

Written as DNA, the CDR3 is TGTGCCAGCAGTTCGGGGTTATACGAGCAGTACGTC. Protein product: CASSSGLYEQYV. The chain combines TRBV28 with TRBJ2-7; a weak D match, TRBD2 (5 bases). CDR1 is MDHEN and CDR2 is SYDVKM in the germline V gene. The CDR3 is made up of 12 amino acids. Deletions cut 4 bases from V and 4 bases from J, with 8 bases between.